These T cell receptor beta chains were read from a single sample in a study of T cells expressing NK-cell markers. Using the 5' RACE reads, TCRdb records one entry per CDR3 protein without DNA. The sample table sets out over 350,000 distinct CDR3 sequences. Sequenced sample: blood T cells: a sorted CD56 or NKG2C T cell subset, CD4+ or CD8+ T cells, or bulk PBMC T cells (not recorded which). These receptors were obtained from a woman between 45 and 65 years old in good health. Each CDR3 is given with its conserved first and last residue.

v_call: TRBV24-1; j_call: TRBJ2-6; cdr3_aa: CATSETRGESAGANVLTF
v_call: TRBV7-2; j_call: TRBJ2-3; cdr3_aa: CASSSPPGWGTDTQYF
v_call: TRBV3-1; j_call: TRBJ2-3; cdr3_aa: CASSPTLTDTQYF
v_call: TRBV12-3/TRBV12-4; j_call: TRBJ2-4; cdr3_aa: CASSLGGVTKNIQYF
v_call: TRBV5-1; j_call: TRBJ2-7; cdr3_aa: CASSLATGLAIEQYF
v_call: TRBV5-1; j_call: TRBJ1-4; cdr3_aa: CASSLAGGLGEKLFF
v_call: TRBV6-5; j_call: TRBJ2-2; cdr3_aa: CASIATSGRINTGELFF
v_call: TRBV24-1; j_call: TRBJ2-5; cdr3_aa: CATALSEGAKQETQYF
v_call: TRBV6-4; j_call: TRBJ1-5; cdr3_aa: CASSAGTAQPQHF
v_call: TRBV6-6; j_call: TRBJ1-1; cdr3_aa: CASSSTGEVTEAFF
v_call: TRBV12-3/TRBV12-4; j_call: TRBJ2-3; cdr3_aa: CASSRLAVHPSTDTQYF
v_call: TRBV9; j_call: TRBJ2-1; cdr3_aa: CASSVGGQVDEQFF
v_call: TRBV27; j_call: TRBJ1-4; cdr3_aa: CASSSSADGEKLFF
v_call: TRBV10-3; j_call: TRBJ2-3; cdr3_aa: CAIRNTDTQYF
v_call: TRBV9; j_call: TRBJ2-2; cdr3_aa: CASSVGLAGGRTGELFF
v_call: TRBV4-1; j_call: TRBJ2-7; cdr3_aa: CASSQTQGTYEQYF
v_call: TRBV5-1; j_call: TRBJ2-3; cdr3_aa: CASRPGPLSTDTQYF
v_call: TRBV15; j_call: TRBJ2-1; cdr3_aa: CATSRDSNRGLGEQFF
v_call: TRBV5-1; j_call: TRBJ2-1; cdr3_aa: CASSLAPSYEQFF
v_call: TRBV12-3/TRBV12-4; j_call: TRBJ2-3; cdr3_aa: CASSRQGAKDTQYF
v_call: TRBV11-1; j_call: TRBJ2-7; cdr3_aa: CASSLARTGYEQYF
v_call: TRBV5-1; j_call: TRBJ2-7; cdr3_aa: CASSLARGRYEQYF
v_call: TRBV4-1; j_call: TRBJ1-6; cdr3_aa: CASSQEGRSSYNSPLHF
v_call: TRBV5-1; j_call: TRBJ2-7; cdr3_aa: CASSPPSLRGQPSSRSYEQYF
v_call: TRBV11-3; j_call: TRBJ1-2; cdr3_aa: CASSPGRSSGYTF
v_call: TRBV20-1; j_call: TRBJ2-7; cdr3_aa: CSASGQNREQYF
v_call: TRBV5-1; j_call: TRBJ1-4; cdr3_aa: CASTREGAIATNEKLFF
v_call: TRBV5-6; j_call: TRBJ2-7; cdr3_aa: CASSLSPGGLTYEQYF
v_call: TRBV9; j_call: TRBJ1-3; cdr3_aa: CASSAPGTGNTIYF
v_call: TRBV12-5; j_call: TRBJ1-5; cdr3_aa: CASGLVVGTAGQPQHF
v_call: TRBV7-9; j_call: TRBJ2-7; cdr3_aa: CASSLGRTPYEQYF
v_call: TRBV3-1; j_call: TRBJ2-7; cdr3_aa: CASSRRDPGEQYF